A single sample is the source of the 7 T cell receptor beta chains below, sequenced in a study of cytomegalovirus exposure and HLA in healthy donors. 13 Jbeta primers and 60 Vbeta primers were used for the PCR. Here immunoSEQ multiplex PCR was the method, and the copy in TCRdb shows in-frame clones only, minus some. In the table there are 100,000 to 150,000 clones, 80% of which are singletons. Specimen: PBMCs. The receptors stem from a man between 40 and 49 years old in good health and CMV-seronegative.

This clone appeared a few times. The chain links TRBV7-9 to TRBJ1-2, with 7 bases fitting TRBD1. This CDR3 is 14 amino acids long. V trimming: 5 bases; J trimming: 3 bases; junction bases outside the gene matches: 6. Germline lookup yields CDR1 SEHNR and CDR2 FQNEAQ (reference sequence). For the CDR3, the DNA is TGTGCCAGCAGCGAAGGGGGCATGGACTATGGCTACACCTTC. Its translation is CASSEGGMDYGYTF.

This clone was seen a single time. The rearrangement uses TRBV10-3 and TRBJ1-2; TRBD1 is a possible D gene (6 bases). CDR3 size: 13 residues. V was shortened by 2 bases and J by 5 bases, with 9 bases between the two germline ends. Germline-derived CDR1 and CDR2 are ENHRY and SYGVKD. CDR3: CAISEGTFYGYTF. CDR3 sequence (DNA): TGTGCCATCAGTGAGGGGACATTTTATGGCTACACCTTC.

The gene calls are TRBV6-1 and TRBJ1-5; TRBD1 matches 8 bases. The CDR3 is 15 residues long. Losses at the gene ends were 3 bases for V and 2 bases for J; bases not matched to a gene: 3. Germline V gene data show CDR1 as MNHNS and CDR2 as SASEGT. The DNA for the CDR3 is TGTGCCAGCAGTGAGACAGGGGAGGGCAATCAGCCCCAGCATTTT. It yields the protein CASSETGEGNQPQHF.

This clone was recorded a few times. The V gene is TRBV18, the J gene TRBJ2-1; D is possibly TRBD2 (6 bases). Between the trimmed V and J ends, which lost 3 bases and 8 bases, there was a span of 20 bases. This CDR3 is built from 16 residues. The germline gives CDR1 KGHSH, CDR2 LQKENI. CDR3 nucleotide sequence: TGTGCCAGCTCACCCTGGACTCAGACTAGTGAGGATGAGCAGTTCTTC. Its protein is CASSPWTQTSEDEQFF.

This clone showed up just a few times. The gene calls are TRBV6-5 and TRBJ2-5, with TRBD2 identical over 7 bases. The DNA end is a closer match to TRBJ2-7, so the J assignment may be wrong. Germline CDR1 MNHEY, CDR2 SVGAGI. The CDR3 length is 16 residues. The CDR3: CASSYRGGQGGDEQYF. CDR3 sequence (DNA): TGTGCCAGCAGTTACCGGGGAGGGCAAGGCGGAGACGAGCAGTACTTC.

The rearrangement joins TRBV28 to TRBJ1-2; D gene unclear. This CDR3 region has 12 residues. The germline V and J ends were trimmed by 5 bases and 6 bases, with 10 bases remaining between them. Germline V gives CDR1 MDHEN, CDR2 SYDVKM. CDR3 sequence (DNA): TGTGCCAGCAGTACCCCCGCGGATGGCTACACCTTC. It yields the protein CASSTPADGYTF.

CDR3 DNA sequence: TGTGCCAGCAGTGTCAGGGGTCTTTGGCAGCCCCAGCATTTT. It specifies CASSVRGLWQPQHF. The chain couples TRBV6-1 to TRBJ1-5, with D possibly being TRBD1 (6 bases). Deletions cut 4 bases from V and 7 bases from J, with 14 bases between. The CDR3 is 14 residues long. Germline CDR1 reads MNHNS; CDR2 reads SASEGT.